The next 6 T cell receptor beta chains were all read from a single sample in a study of blood T cell repertoires in COVID-19. Sequencing was performed with immunoSEQ multiplex PCR; in TCRdb, only in-frame clones are kept and a portion is missing. Here the sample spans 250,000 to 300,000 clones, around 86% being singletons. Sequenced material: peripheral blood. These receptor sequences come from a man between 18 and 29 years old with active or convalescent COVID-19.

The V gene is TRBV15, the J gene TRBJ1-3; D is unresolved. V was pared by 4 bases and J by 4 bases, with 11 bases between. The CDR3 spans 14 residues. Germline CDR1 LNHNV, CDR2 YYDKDF (reference sequence). CDR3 residues: CATSTPGTGNTIYF. For the CDR3, the DNA is TGTGCCACCAGCACTCCAGGAACAGGAAACACCATATATTTT.

To note about this clone: The identical CDR3 is also encoded by other nucleotide sequences in the sample. The chain is built from TRBV6-5 and TRBJ1-2; TRBD1 agrees at 7 bases. Germline V CDR1 and CDR2: MNHEY, SVGAGI. The CDR3 has 15 residues. V was clipped by 6 bases and J by 0 bases; unmatched bases: 7. The CDR3 protein is CASSPGTATNYGYTF. Written as DNA, the CDR3 is TGTGCCAGCAGCCCCGGGACAGCTACTAACTATGGCTACACCTTC.

This chain connects TRBV6-5 to TRBJ1-1; 9 positions agree with TRBD1. The CDR3 runs to 12 residues. The V gene end was trimmed by 2 bases and the J gene end by 11 bases; junction bases not matched to a gene: 3. Per germline, CDR1 MNHEY and CDR2 SVGAGI. DNA for the CDR3: TGTGCCAGCAGTTACCGACAGGGGGGGGCTTTCTTT. It translates to CASSYRQGGAFF.

The chain carries TRBV6-5 and TRBJ2-1, with D hard to call. The CDR3 runs 14 residues. Per germline, CDR1 MNHEY and CDR2 SVGAGI. V was cut by 3 bases and J by 6 bases, with 12 bases left in between. Here the CDR3 reads CASSYTHLSNEQFF. Here the CDR3 DNA reads TGTGCCAGCAGTTATACCCACTTAAGCAATGAGCAGTTCTTC.

This clone was observed a few times. The V call is TRBV5-8, the J call TRBJ2-7; D unresolved. Germline-derived CDR1 and CDR2 are SGHTS and YDEGEE. Trimming cost V 2 bases and J 1 base, with 10 bases left between them. This CDR3 region has 14 residues. For the CDR3, the DNA is TGTGCCAGCAGCTTTGGCGGCCAGTCCTACGAGCAGTACTTC. Protein: CASSFGGQSYEQYF.

This chain links TRBV2 with TRBJ1-6; D may be TRBD1 (5 bases). V lost 8 bases to trimming and J lost 0 bases, with 11 bases between them. The length of the CDR3 is 15 residues. The germline CDR1 and CDR2 sequences are SNHLY and FYNNEI. DNA of the CDR3: TGTGCCAGCTTTGCAGGGCTCTCCTATAATTCACCCCTCCACTTT. Protein product: CASFAGLSYNSPLHF.